The sequence of this TCR beta chain was determined in a study of blood T cell repertoires in COVID-19. On the study more broadly: Samples came from the United States, Italy and Spain, spanning acute and convalescent COVID-19. From T cells, B-cell-depleted T cells, or PBMCs came the material, which was cDNA or gDNA.

Original processing notes: Estimation of nucleated cell counts was performed using reference gene primer amplification. Data came from immunoSEQ multiplex PCR; TCRdb stores just in-frame clones and leaves some out. For V, J and clone size, that table is used; D and trimming come from the DNA. The profile shows 250,000 or so clones, roughly four fifths of them singletons. The V gene lost 3 bases and the J gene lost 1 base, with 12 bases spanning the gap. The CDR3 length is 16 residues. Per the germline V gene, CDR1 is KGHDR and CDR2 is SFDVKD. Sequencing was carried out using peripheral blood. V gene TRBV24-1 combines with J gene TRBJ2-1; D is uncertain. The clonotype originates from a man at least 80 years old with acute or convalescent COVID-19. The CDR3 bases are TGTGCCACCAGTGATCTCAGTGCCCAATCCTACAATGAGCAGTTCTTC. Amino acid sequence: CATSDLSAQSYNEQFF.